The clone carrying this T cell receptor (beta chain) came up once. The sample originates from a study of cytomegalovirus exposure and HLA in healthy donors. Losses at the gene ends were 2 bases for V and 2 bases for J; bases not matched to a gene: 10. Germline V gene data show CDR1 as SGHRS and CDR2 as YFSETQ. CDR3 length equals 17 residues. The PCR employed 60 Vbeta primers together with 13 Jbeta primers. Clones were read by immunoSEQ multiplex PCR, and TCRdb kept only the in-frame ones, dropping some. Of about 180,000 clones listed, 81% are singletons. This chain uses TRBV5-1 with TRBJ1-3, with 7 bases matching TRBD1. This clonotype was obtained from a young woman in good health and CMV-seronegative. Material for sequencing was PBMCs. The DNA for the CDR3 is TGCGCCAGCAGCTTAGGGAAAGGACAGGCTCCTGGAAACACCATATATTTT. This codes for CASSLGKGQAPGNTIYF.